The 18 T cell receptor beta chains below all came from one sample that was sequenced in a study of regulatory T cells in long-lasting Graves disease. As to time point: newly diagnosed GD, antithyroid drugs for less than 3 months. TCR sequences were obtained from RNA taken from PBMCs. Combining iRepertoire HTBI primers with Arm-PCR of CDR3 regions, the authors built TCR beta libraries. One entry per CDR3 protein, called by TCRdb with MiXCR from the multiplex PCR reads. This sample has roughly 350,000 distinct CDR3 sequences, with over 15% found just once. This sample also belongs to another study, concerning T cells in Graves' hyperthyroidism and ophthalmopathy.

The sequencing here drew on peripheral blood mononuclear cells (PBMCs), taken at new diagnosis, from a patient treated with antithyroid drugs. The receptors originated from a man between 35 and 55 years old with Graves disease.

This clonotype was detected ten times or more. The chain joins TRBV6-1 to TRBJ2-5, with 8 bases aligning to TRBD1. The germline CDR1 and CDR2 sequences are MNHNS and SASEGT. Unmatched junction bases numbered 8, after V lost 4 bases and J lost 1 base. The CDR3 contains 16 residues. The DNA for the CDR3 is TGTGCCAGCAGTGGGAGGACAGGGCGAACCCAAGAGACCCAGTACTTC. It codes for CASSGRTGRTQETQYF.

Many counts were recorded for this clonotype. This chain joins TRBV20-1 and TRBJ2-7; TRBD1 aligns across 9 bases. V shed 4 bases, J shed 3 bases, and the junction held 13 bases outside the gene matches. The length of the CDR3 is 16 residues. CDR1 and CDR2 from the germline V gene are DFQATT and SNEGSKA (reference sequence). CDR3 DNA: TGCAGTGCTAACCCTATGCCGGGACAGGGTTTCTACGAGCAGTACTTC. Encoded protein: CSANPMPGQGFYEQYF.

This clonotype was seen repeatedly, ten times or more. The V gene is TRBV12-3 or TRBV12-4, the J gene TRBJ2-7; TRBD1 matches 8 bases. The CDR3 covers 15 residues. The ends lost 7 bases at V and 7 bases at J; junction bases unmatched: 15. The CDR3 coding sequence is TGTGCCAGCACTCTGCGCGGACAGGGTCAGGGAGAGCAGTACTTC. Translated: CASTLRGQGQGEQYF.

About this clonotype itself: This may arise from a read error, as a much more abundant clone is one base away. This rearrangement joins TRBV30 to TRBJ2-2; TRBD2 aligns across 7 bases. From germline, CDR1 is GTSNPN and CDR2 SVGIG (reference sequence). The CDR3 consists of 12 residues. The CDR3 DNA follows: TGTACCTGGAGTGTTACGGGGGGATGGCTGTTTTTT. It yields the protein CTWSVTGGWLFF.

Notes on this clonotype: A much larger clonotype is one base distant, so this may be a read error. The V and J genes are TRBV6-2 or TRBV6-3 and TRBJ2-7; D is possibly TRBD2 (5 bases). This CDR3 has 16 residues. Looked up from germline, CDR1 is MNHEY and CDR2 is SVGEGT. V was trimmed by 5 bases and J by 7 bases, leaving 24 bases between them. The CDR3 spells CASSEVGIGSYNEQYF. The CDR3 DNA reads as TGTGCCAGCAGTGAAGTCGGGATCGGCTCCTACAATGAGCAGTACTTC.

This clonotype has ten or more counts. The V call is TRBV5-8, the J call TRBJ1-4; D gene unclear. CDR1 and CDR2 (germline): SGHTS, YDEGEE. The V end was cut by 4 bases, the J end by 8 bases, with 18 bases between. The CDR3 covers 15 residues. CDR3 nucleotides: TGTGCCAGCAGCCCGGGATTTCGCCAGTACGAAAAACTGTTTTTT. This codes for CASSPGFRQYEKLFF.

This clonotype was observed at least ten times. In DNA, the CDR3 is TGTGCCAGCAGCTTAATGACGGCAGATACGCAGTATTTT. Translation: CASSLMTADTQYF. The chain recombines TRBV11-2 with TRBJ2-3; D is undetermined. The ends were cut back, 2 bases at V and 4 bases at J, with 7 bases in the middle. The CDR3 extends over 13 amino acids. The germline V gene encodes CDR1 SGHAT and CDR2 FQNNGV.

This clonotype was picked up many times. V and J are TRBV28 and TRBJ1-5, with TRBD1 matching over 7 bases. Germline loops: CDR1 MDHEN, CDR2 SYDVKM. The V and J ends lost 1 base and 5 bases, in that order; junction bases with no gene match: 11. The CDR3 contains 17 residues. The CDR3 sequence is CASSLSVLGQAYQPQHF. CDR3 DNA sequence: TGTGCCAGCAGTTTATCCGTGCTAGGACAGGCCTATCAGCCCCAGCATTTT.

This clonotype has ten or more counts. The chain has TRBV4-3 and TRBJ1-1, with TRBD1 matching over 8 bases. This CDR3 contains 13 residues. Germline CDR1 and CDR2: LGHNA and YSLEER. V gave up 2 bases and J gave up 5 bases; unmatched junction bases: 1. The CDR3 nucleotides are TGCGCCAGCAGCCAAAACAGGGGGACTGAAGCTTTCTTT. It yields the protein CASSQNRGTEAFF.

This rearrangement joins TRBV12-3 or TRBV12-4 to TRBJ2-4; the D is unclear. The germline V and J ends were trimmed by 6 bases and 0 bases, with 9 bases remaining between them. CDR3 length: 14 residues. The CDR3 sequence: CASSLAVAKNIQYF. The CDR3, as DNA: TGTGCCAGCAGCCTTGCGGTAGCCAAAAACATTCAGTACTTC.

The V and J genes are TRBV12-3 or TRBV12-4 and TRBJ2-7; no firm D call. The V gene lost 3 bases and the J gene lost 6 bases, with 15 bases spanning the gap. The CDR3 covers 14 residues. In nucleotides, the CDR3 is TGTGCCAGCAGTTTGGGTGGGTCACTGGGCGAGCAGTACTTC. This sequence encodes CASSLGGSLGEQYF.

This clonotype was observed a few times. A read error may be the cause here, since a much bigger clone is one base away. J is TRBJ1-1 and V is TRBV7-2; TRBD1 is a possible D gene (6 bases). The CDR3 is made up of 12 amino acids. The germline V gene has CDR1 SGHTA and CDR2 FQGNSA. CDR3 region: CASSRRAGDASF. The CDR3 DNA follows: TGTGCCAGCAGCCGTCGGGCAGGGGACGCTTCCTTT.

At least ten counts were recorded for this clonotype. CDR3 region: CSARATQDTEAFF. CDR3 in DNA: TGCAGTGCTAGAGCCACGCAGGACACTGAAGCTTTCTTT. This sequence joins TRBV20-1 and TRBJ1-1; D unclear. Per the germline V gene, CDR1 is DFQATT and CDR2 is SNEGSKA (reference sequence). The CDR3 consists of 13 residues. Trimming shortened V by 1 base and J by 3 bases, and 9 bases separated the two germline ends.

This clonotype was seen a handful of times. The chain has TRBV7-9 and TRBJ1-2; no clear D. The V end was cut by 1 base, the J end by 8 bases, with 11 bases between. Germline V gene lookup returns CDR1 SEHNR and CDR2 FQNEAQ (reference sequence). This CDR3 comprises 13 residues. Written as DNA, the CDR3 is TGTGCCAGCAGCTTAGGAATTGCCGGGGGCTACACCTTC. It encodes CASSLGIAGGYTF.

The V and J genes are TRBV24-1 and TRBJ2-7; D remains unclear. CDR1 is KGHDR, CDR2 SFDVKD, per germline. This CDR3 has 11 residues. V was cut by 3 bases and J by 6 bases, with 5 bases left in between. The CDR3 nucleotides are TGTGCCACCAGTGATGCAGCCGAGCAGTACTTC. Its translation is CATSDAAEQYF.

V and J are TRBV2 and TRBJ1-2, with TRBD1 identical over 7 bases. This CDR3 is built from 14 residues. The J segment lost 3 bases and the V segment lost 9 bases, leaving 10 bases of the junction unmatched. The germline CDR1 and CDR2 sequences are SNHLY and FYNNEI. CDR3: CASTQDRLYYGYTF. The CDR3 nucleotides read TGTGCCAGTACCCAGGACAGGCTCTACTATGGCTACACCTTC.

This clonotype was detected ten times or more. This chain joins TRBV2 and TRBJ2-3, with D possibly being TRBD1 (5 bases). Trimming pared 6 bases from V and 0 bases from J, leaving 10 bases between. The CDR3 extends over 14 amino acids. Germline V gives CDR1 SNHLY, CDR2 FYNNEI. CDR3 sequence (DNA): TGTGCCAGCAGGATGACAGCTAGCACAGATACGCAGTATTTT. Translation gives CASRMTASTDTQYF. Together with reference TRBV2 and TRBJ2-3, the CDR3 gives the full variable domain: EPEVTQTPSHQVTQMGQEVILRCVPISNHLYFYWYRQILGQKVEFLVSFYNNEISEKSEIFDDQFSVERPDGSNFTLKIRSTKLEDSAMYFCASRMTASTDTQYFGPGTRLTVL.

Points on this clonotype: The junction and the germline gene differ at one end; a read error may be behind it. This CDR3 reads CAGSQKYLGTRRF. The CDR3 DNA is TGTGCCGGCAGCCAGAAGTATTTAGGGACTAGACGCTTC. The chain joins TRBV3-1 to TRBJ2-1, with TRBD2 matching 8 bases. The CDR3 spans 13 residues. Germline CDR1 and CDR2: LGHDT and YNNKEL (reference sequence).